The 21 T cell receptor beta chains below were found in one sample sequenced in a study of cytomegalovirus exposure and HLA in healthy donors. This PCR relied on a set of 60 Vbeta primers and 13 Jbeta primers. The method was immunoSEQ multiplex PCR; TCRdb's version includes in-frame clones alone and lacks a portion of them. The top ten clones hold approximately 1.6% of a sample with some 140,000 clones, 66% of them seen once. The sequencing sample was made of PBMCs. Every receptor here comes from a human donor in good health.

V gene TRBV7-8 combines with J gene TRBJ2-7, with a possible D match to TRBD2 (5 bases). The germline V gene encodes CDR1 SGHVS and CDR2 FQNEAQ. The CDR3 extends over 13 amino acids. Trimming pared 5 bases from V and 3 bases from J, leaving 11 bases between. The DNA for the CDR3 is TGTGCCAGCAGCCCAGATCGGGGCTACGAGCAGTACTTC. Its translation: CASSPDRGYEQYF.

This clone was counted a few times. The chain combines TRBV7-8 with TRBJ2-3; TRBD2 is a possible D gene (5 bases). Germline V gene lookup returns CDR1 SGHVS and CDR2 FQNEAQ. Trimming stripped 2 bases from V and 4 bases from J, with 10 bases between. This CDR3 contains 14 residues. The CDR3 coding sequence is TGTGCCAGCAGCTTAACTAGTGGTTCAGATACGCAGTATTTT. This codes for CASSLTSGSDTQYF.

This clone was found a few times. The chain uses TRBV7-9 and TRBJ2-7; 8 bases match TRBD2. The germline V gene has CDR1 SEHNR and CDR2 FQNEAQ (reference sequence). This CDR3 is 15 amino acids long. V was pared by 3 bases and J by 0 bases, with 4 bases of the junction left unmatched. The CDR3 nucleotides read TGTGCCAGCAGCTTGACTAGCGCCCGCTCCTACGAGCAGTACTTC. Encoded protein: CASSLTSARSYEQYF.

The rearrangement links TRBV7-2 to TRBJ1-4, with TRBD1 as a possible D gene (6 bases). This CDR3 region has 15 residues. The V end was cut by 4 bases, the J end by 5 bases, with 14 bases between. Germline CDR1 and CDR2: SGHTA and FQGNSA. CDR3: CASSSDSAINEKLFF. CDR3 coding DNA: TGTGCCAGCAGCTCGGACAGCGCAATAAATGAAAAACTGTTTTTT.

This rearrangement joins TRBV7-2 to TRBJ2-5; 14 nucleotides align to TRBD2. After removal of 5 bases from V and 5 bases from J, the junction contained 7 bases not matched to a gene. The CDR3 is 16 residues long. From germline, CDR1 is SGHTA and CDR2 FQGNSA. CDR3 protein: CASSLGLAGGGETQYF. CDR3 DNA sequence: TGTGCCAGCAGCCTTGGACTAGCGGGAGGAGGCGAGACCCAGTACTTC.

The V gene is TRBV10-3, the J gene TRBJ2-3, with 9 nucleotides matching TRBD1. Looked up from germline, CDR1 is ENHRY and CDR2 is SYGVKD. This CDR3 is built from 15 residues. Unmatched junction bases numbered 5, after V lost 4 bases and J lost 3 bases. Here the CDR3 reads CAISGTGVGTDTQYF. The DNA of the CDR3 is TGTGCCATCAGTGGGACAGGGGTAGGAACAGATACGCAGTATTTT.

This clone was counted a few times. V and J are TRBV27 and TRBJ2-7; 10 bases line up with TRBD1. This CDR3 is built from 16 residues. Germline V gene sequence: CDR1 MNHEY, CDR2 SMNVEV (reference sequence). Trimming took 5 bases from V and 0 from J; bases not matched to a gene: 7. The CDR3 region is CASSPRTGGSSYEQYF. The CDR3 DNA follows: TGTGCCAGCAGTCCAAGGACAGGGGGGAGCTCCTACGAGCAGTACTTC.

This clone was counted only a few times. The CDR3 loop is CASSASRGSYEQYF. In nucleotides, the CDR3 is TGCGCCAGCAGCGCAAGCAGGGGGTCCTACGAGCAGTACTTC. The chain links TRBV5-1 to TRBJ2-7, with 7 positions matching TRBD1. This CDR3 region has 14 residues. The J segment lost 1 base and the V segment lost 4 bases, leaving 5 bases of the junction unmatched. Germline V CDR1 and CDR2: SGHRS, YFSETQ.

The CDR3 region has the DNA TGTGCCAGCAGCAAAGTCAAGACAGGGAGAGGAACCGGGGAGCTGTTTTTT. Its translation: CASSKVKTGRGTGELFF. The chain is built from TRBV21-1 and TRBJ2-2; the table assigns TRBD1, which was not confirmed against the DNA. TRBV21-1 is annotated as a pseudogene. The CDR3 extends over 17 amino acids.

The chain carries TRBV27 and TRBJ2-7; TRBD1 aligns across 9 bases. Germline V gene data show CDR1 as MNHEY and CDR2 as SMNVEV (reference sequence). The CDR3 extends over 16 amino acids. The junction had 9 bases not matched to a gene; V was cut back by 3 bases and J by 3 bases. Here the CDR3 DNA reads TGTGCCAGCAGTTTTTATTCCCGACAGGGGGGCTACGAGCAGTACTTC. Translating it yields CASSFYSRQGGYEQYF.

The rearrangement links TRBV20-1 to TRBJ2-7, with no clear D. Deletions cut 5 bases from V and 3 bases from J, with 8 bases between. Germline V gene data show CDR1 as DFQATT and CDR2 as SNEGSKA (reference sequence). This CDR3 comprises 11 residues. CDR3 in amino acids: CSALPSYEQYF. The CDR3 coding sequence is TGCAGTGCTCTCCCCAGCTACGAGCAGTACTTC.

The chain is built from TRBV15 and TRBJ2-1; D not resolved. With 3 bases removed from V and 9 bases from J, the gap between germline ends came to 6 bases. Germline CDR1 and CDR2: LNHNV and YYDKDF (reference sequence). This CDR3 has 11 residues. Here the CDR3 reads CATSSAGEQFF. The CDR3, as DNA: TGTGCCACCAGCAGCGCAGGTGAGCAGTTCTTC. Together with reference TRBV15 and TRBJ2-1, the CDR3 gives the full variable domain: DAMVIQNPRYQVTQFGKPVTLSCSQTLNHNVMYWYQQKSSQAPKLLFHYYDKDFNNEADTPDNFQSRRPNTSFCFLDIRSPGLGDTAMYLCATSSAGEQFFGPGTRLTVL.

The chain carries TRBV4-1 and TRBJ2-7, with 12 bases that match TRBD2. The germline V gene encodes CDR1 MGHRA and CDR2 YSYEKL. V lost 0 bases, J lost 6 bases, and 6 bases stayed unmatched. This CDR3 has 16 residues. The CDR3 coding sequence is TGCGCCAGCAGCCAAGAACGGACTAGCGGGACTCTCGAGCAGTACTTC. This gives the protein CASSQERTSGTLEQYF.

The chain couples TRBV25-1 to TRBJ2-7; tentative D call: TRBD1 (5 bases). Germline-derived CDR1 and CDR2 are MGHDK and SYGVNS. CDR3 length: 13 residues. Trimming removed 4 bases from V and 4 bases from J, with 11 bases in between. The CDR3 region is CASSGAGWYEQYF. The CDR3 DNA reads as TGTGCCAGCAGTGGGGCAGGGTGGTACGAGCAGTACTTC.

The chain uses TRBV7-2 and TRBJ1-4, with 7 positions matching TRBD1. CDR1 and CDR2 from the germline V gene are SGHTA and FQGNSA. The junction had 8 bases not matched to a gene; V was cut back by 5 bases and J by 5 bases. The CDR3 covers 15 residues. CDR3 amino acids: CASSADRAHNEKLFF. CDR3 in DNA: TGTGCCAGCAGCGCCGACAGGGCCCACAATGAAAAACTGTTTTTT.

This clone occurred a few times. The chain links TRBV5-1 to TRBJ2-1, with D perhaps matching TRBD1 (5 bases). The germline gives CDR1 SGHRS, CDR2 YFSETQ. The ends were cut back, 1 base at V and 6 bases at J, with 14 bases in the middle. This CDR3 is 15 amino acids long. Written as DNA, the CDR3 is TGCGCCAGCAGCTTGTTCAGGGAAGAAACCAATGAGCAGTTCTTC. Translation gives CASSLFREETNEQFF.

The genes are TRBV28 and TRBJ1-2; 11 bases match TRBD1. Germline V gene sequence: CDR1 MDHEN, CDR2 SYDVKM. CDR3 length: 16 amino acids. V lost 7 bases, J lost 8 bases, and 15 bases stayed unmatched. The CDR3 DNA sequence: TGTGCCAGCAACGCCGGGACAGGGGGTGGTGGGGAGGGCTACACCTTC. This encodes CASNAGTGGGGEGYTF.

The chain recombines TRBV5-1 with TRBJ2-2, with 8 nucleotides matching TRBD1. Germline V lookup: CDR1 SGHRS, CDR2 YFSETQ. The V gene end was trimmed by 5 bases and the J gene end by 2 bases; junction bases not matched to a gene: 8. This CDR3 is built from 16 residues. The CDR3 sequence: CASRTGTGGNTGELFF. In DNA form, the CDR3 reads TGCGCCAGCAGGACCGGGACAGGCGGCAACACCGGGGAGCTGTTTTTT.

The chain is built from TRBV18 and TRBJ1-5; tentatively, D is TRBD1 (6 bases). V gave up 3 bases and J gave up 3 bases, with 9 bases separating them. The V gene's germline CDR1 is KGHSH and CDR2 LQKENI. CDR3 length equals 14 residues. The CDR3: CASSPQGINQPQHF. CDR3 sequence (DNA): TGTGCCAGCTCACCTCAGGGGATCAATCAGCCCCAGCATTTT.

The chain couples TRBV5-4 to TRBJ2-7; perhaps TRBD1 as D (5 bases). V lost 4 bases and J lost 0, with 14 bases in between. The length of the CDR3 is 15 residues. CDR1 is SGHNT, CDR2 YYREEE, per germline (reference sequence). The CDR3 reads CASSPDTTPSYEQYF. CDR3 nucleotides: TGTGCCAGCAGCCCGGACACAACCCCCTCCTACGAGCAGTACTTC.

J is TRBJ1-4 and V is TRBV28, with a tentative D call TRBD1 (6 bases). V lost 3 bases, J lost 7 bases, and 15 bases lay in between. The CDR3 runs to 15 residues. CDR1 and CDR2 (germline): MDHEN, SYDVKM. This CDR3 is CASSFSTGSGEKLFF. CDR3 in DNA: TGTGCCAGCAGTTTTTCTACAGGGTCGGGTGAAAAACTGTTTTTT.